The next 17 T cell receptor beta chains were all read from a single sample in a study of T cell repertoires in cytomegalovirus infection. MiXCR, run by TCRdb on the reads, gives a single entry per CDR3 protein. Of more than 400,000 distinct CDR3 sequences listed, 26% were seen once; the top ten hold about 12%. Material: PBMCs. The receptor source for this set is a human donor in good health (CMV status not recorded). Some clones in this sample may be carry-over from other donors' samples.

The chain links TRBV6-5 to TRBJ1-2, with D possibly matching TRBD1 (5 bases). The CDR3 extends over 15 amino acids. Trimming shortened V by 7 bases and J by 1 base, and 16 bases separated the two germline ends. The germline V gene has CDR1 MNHEY and CDR2 SVGAGI. This CDR3 is CASTGGPNRNYGYTF. The CDR3 DNA reads as TGTGCCAGCACCGGGGGACCGAACCGTAACTATGGCTACACCTTC.

This clonotype came up a few times. This chain uses TRBV7-6 with TRBJ2-7, with 11 bases identical to TRBD2. CDR3 length equals 12 residues. V trimming: 6 bases; J trimming: 7 bases; junction bases outside the gene matches: 2. Germline values: CDR1 SGHVS, CDR2 FNYEAQ. The CDR3 DNA follows: TGTGCCAGCAGTCCTAGCGGGAGGGAGCAGTACGTC. Translating it yields CASSPSGREQYV.

This clonotype was recorded at least ten times. The chain uses TRBV7-2 and TRBJ2-3; D is uncertain. The germline gives CDR1 SGHTA, CDR2 FQGNSA. This CDR3 is 15 amino acids long. V was trimmed by 2 bases and J by 4 bases, leaving 13 bases between them. CDR3 in amino acids: CASSLNRAKADTQYF. CDR3 nucleotide sequence: TGTGCCAGCAGCTTAAACCGTGCTAAGGCAGATACGCAGTATTTT.

This clonotype has at least ten counts. The chain couples TRBV28 to TRBJ1-4; D gene ambiguous. V lost 4 bases and J lost 2, with 14 bases in between. Germline CDR1 and CDR2: MDHEN and SYDVKM. The CDR3 spans 16 residues. The DNA of the CDR3 is TGTGCCAGCAGTTCGGGGTTATCGGCGACTAATGAAAAACTGTTTTTT. Amino acids: CASSSGLSATNEKLFF.

This clonotype was seen ten or more times. V is TRBV7-2 and J is TRBJ1-5; D gene uncertain. Trimming shortened V by 5 bases and J by 7 bases, and 12 bases separated the two germline ends. The CDR3 consists of 13 residues. In germline, CDR1 is SGHTA, CDR2 FQGNSA. CDR3 amino acids: CASSPGLIQPQHF. CDR3 sequence (DNA): TGTGCCAGCAGCCCGGGTCTTATACAGCCCCAGCATTTT.

This chain uses TRBV6-6 with TRBJ2-5, with a tentative D call TRBD2 (6 bases). V was cut by 4 bases and J by 0 bases, with 15 bases left in between. The CDR3 spans 16 residues. Looked up from germline, CDR1 is MNHNY and CDR2 is SVGAGI (reference sequence). This CDR3 is CASSSLTGADQETQYF. CDR3 nucleotide sequence: TGTGCCAGCAGTTCTCTCACGGGAGCGGACCAAGAGACCCAGTACTTC.

This clonotype has at least ten counts. This sequence joins TRBV12-3 or TRBV12-4 and TRBJ2-1; 16 nucleotides line up with TRBD2. J gave up 14 bases and V 5 bases, and 6 bases lay outside the gene matches. The CDR3 is 14 amino acids. The chain's CDR3 is CASSPGTSGRAEFF. The CDR3 DNA follows: TGTGCCAGCAGTCCGGGGACTAGCGGGAGGGCCGAGTTCTTC.

The rearrangement links TRBV5-4 to TRBJ2-1; D may match TRBD1 or TRBD2 (7 bases each). V was clipped by 4 bases and J by 10 bases, with 21 bases between them. Germline V gene lookup returns CDR1 SGHNT and CDR2 YYREEE (reference sequence). The CDR3 length is 15 residues. CDR3 nucleotides: TGTGCCAGCAGCAAACCGGGAGCAGGGGGGGGGGAGCAGTTCTTC. It codes for CASSKPGAGGGEQFF.

The V gene is TRBV20-1, the J gene TRBJ1-1; no firm D call. CDR1 DFQATT and CDR2 SNEGSKA come from the germline V gene (reference sequence). V shed 3 bases and J shed 4 bases, with 6 bases lying between them. The CDR3 sequence is 11 residues long. This chain's CDR3 is CSASQPTEAFF. The CDR3 DNA sequence: TGCAGTGCTAGTCAGCCCACTGAAGCTTTCTTT.

The chain couples TRBV14 to TRBJ2-7; D may match TRBD1 or TRBD2 (6 bases each). Germline loops: CDR1 SGHDN, CDR2 FVKESK. Trimming left V 2 bases short and J 7 bases short, with 15 bases between. The CDR3 runs to 14 residues. In DNA form, the CDR3 reads TGTGCCAGCAGCCAATGGGGGGCGCCTGGGGAGCAGTACTTC. Translated, it gives CASSQWGAPGEQYF.

Only a few counts were recorded for this clonotype. V usage is TRBV12-3 or TRBV12-4 and J usage is TRBJ2-5; 11 bases line up with TRBD2. The CDR3 loop spans 15 amino acids. The junction had 5 bases not matched to a gene; V was cut back by 5 bases and J by 3 bases. Here the CDR3 reads CASSGTSGREETQYF. The CDR3 DNA sequence: TGTGCCAGCAGTGGGACTAGCGGAAGAGAAGAGACCCAGTACTTC.

The rearrangement joins TRBV11-2 to TRBJ2-7; either TRBD1 or TRBD2 may supply D (6 bases each). The CDR3 loop spans 14 amino acids. CDR1 SGHAT and CDR2 FQNNGV come from the germline V gene. With 5 bases removed from V and 4 bases from J, the gap between germline ends came to 15 bases. The CDR3 coding sequence is TGTGCCAGCAGCCAAAATCAGGGGACTTACGAGCAGTACTTC. Its protein product is CASSQNQGTYEQYF.

V usage is TRBV7-9 and J usage is TRBJ2-2; 9 positions match TRBD1. The CDR3 has 15 amino acids. Germline assignment: CDR1 SEHNR and CDR2 FQNEAQ (reference sequence). The J segment lost 5 bases and the V segment lost 5 bases, leaving 6 bases of the junction unmatched. Here the CDR3 reads CASSPQGARTGELFF. The CDR3 nucleotides read TGTGCCAGCAGCCCACAGGGGGCGCGTACCGGGGAGCTGTTTTTT.

This chain uses TRBV28 with TRBJ2-1; maybe TRBD2 (6 bases). The ends were cut back, 2 bases at V and 6 bases at J, with 8 bases in the middle. Per germline, CDR1 MDHEN and CDR2 SYDVKM. This CDR3 spans 13 amino acids. The CDR3 sequence is CASSLGGINEQFF. The CDR3 DNA sequence: TGTGCCAGCAGTTTAGGAGGGATCAATGAGCAGTTCTTC.

V and J are TRBV6-2 or TRBV6-3 and TRBJ2-1; D might be TRBD1 (5 bases). The V gene lost 6 bases and the J gene lost 8 bases, with 14 bases spanning the gap. The CDR3 extends over 13 amino acids. Germline V gene lookup returns CDR1 MNHEY and CDR2 SVGEGT. CDR3 sequence: CASSSVGAHEQFF. The CDR3 DNA sequence: TGTGCCAGCAGCAGCGTAGGGGCTCATGAGCAGTTCTTC.

This clonotype was detected only a few times. J is TRBJ1-2 and V is TRBV4-3; a weak D match, TRBD1 (5 bases). This CDR3 contains 17 residues. The ends were cut back, 1 base at V and 2 bases at J, with 17 bases in the middle. Germline CDR1 and CDR2: LGHNA and YSLEER. The CDR3 DNA is TGCGCCAGCAGCCAAGGTATCGGGGCAGGGATCAACTATGGCTACACCTTC. Its protein product is CASSQGIGAGINYGYTF.

This clonotype was observed at least ten times. The chain couples TRBV7-2 to TRBJ1-2, with TRBD1 identical over 8 bases. After removal of 3 bases from V and 6 bases from J, the junction contained 3 bases not matched to a gene. The CDR3 consists of 13 residues. The germline CDR1 and CDR2 sequences are SGHTA and FQGNSA. Here the CDR3 reads CASSFLQGDGYTF. The CDR3 DNA is TGTGCCAGCAGCTTTTTACAGGGGGATGGCTACACCTTC.